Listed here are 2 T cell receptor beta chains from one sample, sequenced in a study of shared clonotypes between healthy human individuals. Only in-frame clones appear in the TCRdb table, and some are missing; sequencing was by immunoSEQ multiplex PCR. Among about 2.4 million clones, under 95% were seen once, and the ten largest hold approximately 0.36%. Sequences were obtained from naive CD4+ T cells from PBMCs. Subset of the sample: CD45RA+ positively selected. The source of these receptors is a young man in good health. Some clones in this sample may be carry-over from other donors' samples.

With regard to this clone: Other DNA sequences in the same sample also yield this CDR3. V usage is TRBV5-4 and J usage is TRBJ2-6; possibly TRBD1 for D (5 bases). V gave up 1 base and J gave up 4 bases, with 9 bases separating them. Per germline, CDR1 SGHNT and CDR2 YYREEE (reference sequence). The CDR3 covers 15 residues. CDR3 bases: TGTGCCAGCAGCTTGAGGGGTTCAGGGGCCAACGTCCTGACTTTC. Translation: CASSLRGSGANVLTF.

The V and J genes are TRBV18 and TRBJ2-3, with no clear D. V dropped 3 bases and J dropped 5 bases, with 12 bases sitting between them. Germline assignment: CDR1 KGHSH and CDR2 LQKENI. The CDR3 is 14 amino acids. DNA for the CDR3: TGTGCCAGCTCACCGGCCGGTTCCAAAGATACGCAGTATTTT. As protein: CASSPAGSKDTQYF.